This TCR beta chain was documented in a study of neurological immune-mediated disorders. This clonotype was detected many times. Its antigen is not identified. Via MiXCR, TCRdb re-called the 5' RACE reads, giving one row per CDR3 protein. There are 50,000 or so distinct CDR3 sequences in the sample; under 13% occur only once, and around 20% lies in the top ten. Germline loops: CDR1 SGDLS, CDR2 YYNGEE. There are 15 residues in the CDR3. Losses at the gene ends were 3 bases for V and 2 bases for J; bases not matched to a gene: 1. General study findings and limits: It was HTLV-1-associated myelopathy that showed the most TCR clonal expansion, while multiple sclerosis showed the least, falling below healthy controls.

Preparation of the unsorted libraries drew on 2 million PBMCs stored at -80 C. Sequences were obtained from PBMCs. This TCR was sampled from a woman between 40 and 50 years old with HTLV-1-associated myelopathy (HAM/TSP). The chain has TRBV9 and TRBJ2-3, with 12 bases aligning to TRBD2. This CDR3 reads CASSASGGATDTQYF. The CDR3 DNA is TGTGCCAGCAGCGCTAGCGGGGGGGCCACAGATACGCAGTATTTT.